What follows are 6 T cell receptor beta chains derived from one specimen sequenced in a study of cytomegalovirus exposure and HLA in healthy donors. The PCR had 60 Vbeta and 13 Jbeta primers. Libraries were prepared by immunoSEQ multiplex PCR; TCRdb keeps only in-frame clonotypes and omits some of them. The table includes about 160,000 clones, just under 80% detected once. The sequencing sample was made of PBMCs. These receptors were obtained from a woman aged 45-60 years in good health and CMV-seronegative.

The chain links TRBV7-9 to TRBJ1-5; no definite D call. Germline V gene sequence: CDR1 SEHNR, CDR2 FQNEAQ (reference sequence). This CDR3 has 14 residues. V was trimmed by 3 bases and J by 1 base, leaving 7 bases between them. In DNA, the CDR3 is TGTGCCAGCAGCTTCACGGGGAGCAATCAGCCCCAGCATTTT. Encoded protein: CASSFTGSNQPQHF.

The chain recombines TRBV2 with TRBJ2-7, with 10 positions matching TRBD2. CDR3 size: 15 residues. J was trimmed by 1 base and V by 10 bases; bases with no gene match: 10. CDR1 is SNHLY and CDR2 is FYNNEI in the germline V gene. The CDR3 DNA is TGTGCCAACACCGGGACTAGCGAGAGATCCTACGAGCAGTACTTC. Its translation: CANTGTSERSYEQYF.

The chain couples TRBV7-2 to TRBJ1-2, with a tentative D call TRBD1 (6 bases). The germline V and J ends were trimmed by 1 base and 8 bases, with 14 bases remaining between them. The CDR3 length is 14 residues. Germline V gene sequence: CDR1 SGHTA, CDR2 FQGNSA. This chain's CDR3 is CASSLDRVTSGYTF. CDR3 nucleotides: TGTGCCAGCAGCTTAGACAGGGTGACATCCGGCTACACCTTC.

The rearrangement joins TRBV19 to TRBJ2-7; 8 bases agree with TRBD1. The CDR3 spans 16 residues. CDR1 is LNHDA, CDR2 SQIVND, per germline (reference sequence). The trim removed 4 bases at V and 0 bases at J, leaving 8 bases unmatched. Here the CDR3 DNA reads TGTGCCAGTAGTACACTAAATCAGGGGGCCTCCTACGAGCAGTACTTC. Translated, it gives CASSTLNQGASYEQYF.

This clone was seen a few times. The chain joins TRBV10-1 to TRBJ2-1; TRBD1 is a possible D gene (5 bases). Trimming took off 0 bases at V and 9 bases at J, with 15 bases between the two ends. Germline-derived CDR1 and CDR2 are WNHNN and SYGVQD (reference sequence). This CDR3 has 15 residues. The CDR3 nucleotides read TGCGCCAGCAGTGAGTCGATCGACAGCATGGCTGAGCAGTTCTTC. Protein sequence: CASSESIDSMAEQFF.

The CDR3 protein is CASSSSTGANTEAFF. The CDR3 nucleotides read TGCGCCAGCAGCTCGTCGACAGGGGCTAACACTGAAGCTTTCTTT. This rearrangement joins TRBV5-1 to TRBJ1-1, with 8 bases aligning to TRBD1. Germline V lookup: CDR1 SGHRS, CDR2 YFSETQ. This CDR3 has 15 residues. V lost 3 bases, J lost 2 bases, and 6 bases stayed unmatched.